This is a list of T cell receptor beta chains from one sample in a study of radiation and T cells in renal cell carcinoma. Profiled with immunoSEQ multiplex PCR; TCRdb holds only in-frame clones, not every one. The table lists about 9,000 clones, roughly 60% of them singletons. The sample here was tumor tissue, taken from a patient whose treatment included radiotherapy and nephrectomy. Every receptor here comes from a woman aged 50 to 60 with renal cell carcinoma. CDR3s include the opening cysteine and the closing phenylalanine or tryptophan. The D gene is left open where the match is weak. Clone size is shown for a subset of rows, as once, few, many or a class of expanded clone.

>NA|13|TRBV19|TRBJ1-1|NA
TGTGCCAGTAGTCCGGATACGAACACTGAAGCTTTCTTT
CASSPDTNTEAFF
>TRBD2|17|TRBV5-6|TRBJ2-5|NA
TGTGCCAGCAGCTTGTGGGGTAGCGGGAGGGCGTCAGAGACCCAGTACTTC
CASSLWGSGRASETQYF
>NA|13|TRBV28|TRBJ1-5|few
TGTGCCAGCAGTTCAGATAGCAATCAGCCCCAGCATTTT
CASSSDSNQPQHF
>NA|13|TRBV28|TRBJ1-2|NA
TGTGCCAGCAGTCCCGGCGACTTGGATGGCTACACCTTC
CASSPGDLDGYTF
>NA|16|TRBV9|TRBJ1-2|NA
TGTGCCAGCAGCGTAGCTACTGGGACTGCGAACTATGGCTACACCTTC
CASSVATGTANYGYTF
>TRBD2|14|TRBV6-6|TRBJ2-1|NA
TGTGCCAGCAAAGCGGGGGAATCCTACAATGAGCAGTTCTTC
CASKAGESYNEQFF
>TRBD1|15|TRBV11-2|TRBJ1-3|few
TGTGCCAGCAGCCTTTCCAGGGGGTACGGAAACACCATATATTTT
CASSLSRGYGNTIYF
>NA|15|TRBV5-6|TRBJ1-5|NA
TGTGCCAGCAGCTTCCGGGGGAATGGCAATCAGCCCCAGCATTTT
CASSFRGNGNQPQHF
>NA|14|TRBV5-1|TRBJ2-5|NA
TGCGCCAGCAGATCAACGGACAGACAAGAGACCCAGTACTTC
CASRSTDRQETQYF
>TRBD2|16|TRBV6-1|TRBJ2-3|NA
TGTGCCAGCAGTGAAGGGACGGCGGGAGGGGCAGATACGCAGTATTTT
CASSEGTAGGADTQYF
>NA|13|TRBV4-1|TRBJ2-2|NA
TGCGCCAGCAGCCAAGAAAACGCGGGGGAGCTGTTTTTT
CASSQENAGELFF
>TRBD2|16|TRBV28|TRBJ2-7|NA
TGTGCCAGCAGTTTACCCTCTAGCGGGGGGGTTATCGAGCAGTACTTC
CASSLPSSGGVIEQYF
>NA|15|TRBV10-3|TRBJ2-7|once
TGTGCCAGCAGTGCCTACGGGGGACCGGGCTACGAGCAGTACTTC
CASSAYGGPGYEQYF
>NA|14|TRBV5-1|TRBJ2-5|NA
TGCGCCAGCAGCTTCTTCGGGGTACAAGAGACCCAGTACTTC
CASSFFGVQETQYF
>NA|16|TRBV9|TRBJ1-1|NA
TGTGCCAGCAGCAAAGGGACAAGCGGGAGAAGGACTGAAGCTTTCTTT
CASSKGTSGRRTEAFF
>NA|14|TRBV5-1|TRBJ1-4|NA
TGCGCCAGCAATTATGGGGGGACCAATGAAAAACTGTTTTTT
CASNYGGTNEKLFF
>NA|15|TRBV5-1|TRBJ2-3|NA
TGCGCCAGCAGCTCCGCTGGCCTAGTCCCAGATACGCAGTATTTT
CASSSAGLVPDTQYF
>NA|12|TRBV5-6|TRBJ2-7|NA
TGTGCCAGCAGCTTCTATGACTACGAGCAGTACTTC
CASSFYDYEQYF
>TRBD2|20|TRBV4-1|TRBJ2-1|medium-sized
TGCGCCAGCAGCCAGATAGGACTAGCGGGGGCTAGGAGCTCCTACAATGAGCAGTTCTTC
CASSQIGLAGARSSYNEQFF
>TRBD2|16|TRBV11-3|TRBJ2-1|NA
TGTGCCAGCAGCAGGGGGACTAGCGGGAGGGTTGATGAGCAGTTCTTC
CASSRGTSGRVDEQFF
>NA|11|TRBV6-5|TRBJ2-2|few
TGTGCCAGCAGGGACACCGGGGAGCTGTTTTTT
CASRDTGELFF
>NA|14|TRBV5-1|TRBJ2-1|NA
TGCGCCAGCAAGAGTGCGGGATTCTACAATGAGCAGTTCTTC
CASKSAGFYNEQFF
>NA|13|TRBV4-3|TRBJ2-3|NA
TGCGCCAGCAGCCGGCAAAAGGAGGATACGCAGTATTTT
CASSRQKEDTQYF
>NA|14|TRBV5-1|TRBJ2-3|few
TGCGCCAGCAGCGGGGACATCGGGGCAGATACGCAGTATTTT
CASSGDIGADTQYF
>NA|15|TRBV5-1|TRBJ1-6|NA
TGCGCCAGCAGCCCCCGGGCCGTTAATAATTCACCCCTCCACTTT
CASSPRAVNNSPLHF
>NA|13|TRBV7-8|TRBJ2-7|few
TGTGCCAGCAGCTTAACAATCTCCTACGAGCAGTACTTC
CASSLTISYEQYF
>TRBD2|14|TRBV4-3|TRBJ2-3|NA
TGCGCCAGCAGCCGTCGGGGGGGGGCAGATACGCAGTATTTT
CASSRRGGADTQYF
>NA|16|TRBV10-3|TRBJ1-1|NA
TGTGCCATCAGTGGGCTCGGACATCGCATGAACACTGAAGCTTTCTTT
CAISGLGHRMNTEAFF
>NA|14|TRBV5-4|TRBJ2-3|once
TGTGCCAGCAGCCCGGACGAGAATGCAGATACGCAGTATTTT
CASSPDENADTQYF
>NA|12|TRBV19|TRBJ1-2|NA
TGTGCCAGCCAGGGTTACGGCTATGGCTACACCTTC
CASQGYGYGYTF
>NA|17|TRBV5-4|TRBJ1-1|few
TGTGCCAGCAGCCAAGATATGGCCGGCGGCATGAACACTGAAGCTTTCTTT
CASSQDMAGGMNTEAFF
>TRBD2|16|TRBV7-2|TRBJ2-2|NA
TGTGCCAGCAGCTTAGATAGCGGGAGCGTGACCGGGGAGCTGTTTTTT
CASSLDSGSVTGELFF
>TRBD1|16|TRBV4-3|TRBJ2-1|once
TGCGCCAGCAGCCTTGGGACAGGACGAGGCCGGAATGAGCAGTTCTTC
CASSLGTGRGRNEQFF
>NA|16|TRBV30|TRBJ2-3|NA
TGTGCCTGGAGTGTACTGGGAGCCCTGGATGGGGATACGCAGTATTTT
CAWSVLGALDGDTQYF
>TRBD1|18|TRBV27|TRBJ1-3|once
TGTGCCAGCAGTCCCCAATTGACAGGGGAGGTCCTGGGAAACACCATATATTTT
CASSPQLTGEVLGNTIYF
>NA|12|TRBV10-3|TRBJ2-7|few
TGTGCCATCAGTGAGAGCTCCTACGAGCAGTACTTC
CAISESSYEQYF
>NA|14|TRBV7-2|TRBJ1-1|NA
TGTGCCAGCAGCTTAGCGATGGGGTCGGCTGAAGCTTTCTTT
CASSLAMGSAEAFF
>NA|14|TRBV6-6|TRBJ2-7|NA
TGTGCCAGCGCCTCGACTAGTAAAGTCTACGAGCAGTACTTC
CASASTSKVYEQYF
>TRBD1|14|TRBV28|TRBJ2-5|NA
TGTGCCAGCAGTAAGACAGGGGGTAGAGAGACCCAGTACTTC
CASSKTGGRETQYF
>TRBD1|15|TRBV5-6|TRBJ2-2|NA
TGTGCCAGCAGCTTGGTACAGGGGGACACCGGGGAGCTGTTTTTT
CASSLVQGDTGELFF